The rows below give T cell receptor beta chains drawn from one sample of a study of circulating and synovial CD4+ cells in juvenile arthritis. Generated by immunoSEQ multiplex PCR, the TCRdb table keeps only in-frame clones and is missing some. The sample lists several thousand clones, roughly 81% seen once, with approximately 3.7% in the top ten. The sample taken for sequencing was CD4+ T cells from synovial fluid. The source of these receptors is a human donor with juvenile idiopathic arthritis. Both conserved end residues are part of each CDR3. Each record gives: CDR3 protein, V gene, J gene, D gene, clone size. A D gene is named only where the DNA matches it firmly. Rows give clone size only sometimes, using once, few, many, or a class for an expanded clone.

CDR3: CASSLRGTGALEKLFF
V: TRBV28
J: TRBJ1-4
D: TRBD1
size: few

CDR3: CASSTGFLGADTQYF
V: TRBV6-5
J: TRBJ2-3
D: NA
size: few

CDR3: CASRGTGLNEKLFF
V: TRBV2
J: TRBJ1-4
D: NA
size: NA

CDR3: CASSIYREAFF
V: TRBV19
J: TRBJ1-1
D: NA
size: NA

CDR3: CASSPDRGIYEQYF
V: TRBV6-1
J: TRBJ2-7
D: TRBD1
size: NA

CDR3: CASSIADRAPNEKLFF
V: TRBV5-1
J: TRBJ1-4
D: TRBD1
size: NA

CDR3: CASSIGTGAASPLHF
V: TRBV19
J: TRBJ1-6
D: TRBD1
size: NA